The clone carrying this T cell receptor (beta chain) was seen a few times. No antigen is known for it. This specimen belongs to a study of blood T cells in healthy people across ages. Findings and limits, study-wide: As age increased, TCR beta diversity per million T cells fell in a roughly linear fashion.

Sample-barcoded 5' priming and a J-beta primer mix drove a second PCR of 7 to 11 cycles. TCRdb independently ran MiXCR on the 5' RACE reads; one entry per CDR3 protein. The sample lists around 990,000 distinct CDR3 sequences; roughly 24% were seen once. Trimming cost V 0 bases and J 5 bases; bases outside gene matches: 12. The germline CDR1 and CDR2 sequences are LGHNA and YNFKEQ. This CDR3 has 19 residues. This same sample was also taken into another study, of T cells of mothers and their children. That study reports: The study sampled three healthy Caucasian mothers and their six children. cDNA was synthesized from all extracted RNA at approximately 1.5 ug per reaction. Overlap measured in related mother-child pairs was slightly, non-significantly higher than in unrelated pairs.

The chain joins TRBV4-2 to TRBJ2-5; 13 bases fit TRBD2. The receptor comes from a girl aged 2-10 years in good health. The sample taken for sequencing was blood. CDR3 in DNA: TGTGCCAGCAGCCAAGACACTAGCGGGAGGGCCTTTGCAGGGGAGACCCAGTACTTC. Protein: CASSQDTSGRAFAGETQYF.